Listed below are T cell receptor beta chains from one sample, sequenced in a study of T-cell reconstitution after alpha-beta-depleted transplantation in children. A single record per CDR3 protein comes from TCRdb applying MiXCR to the PCR reads. Of a few hundred thousand distinct CDR3 sequences detected, around 25% appear once; the ten largest clones hold 9.5% to 12%. This material consisted of PBMCs, mostly from graft donor cells, taken 180 days after TCRalphabeta/CD19-depleted stem cell transplant. The receptors shown here come from a male patient aged 10 to 17 who had a stem cell transplant for acute lymphoblastic leukemia, so the T cells may come from the graft donor. Both conserved end residues are part of each CDR3. A D gene is named only where the DNA matches it firmly. Size tells how often a clone was seen (once, few, many) or the class of an expanded clone, and some rows leave it out.

J: TRBJ2-3
size: few
D: TRBD2
V: TRBV20-1
DNA: TGCAGTGCCCCGGGACTAGGCACAGATACGCAGTATTTT
CDR3: CSAPGLGTDTQYF

J: TRBJ1-6
size: -
D: -
V: TRBV12-3/TRBV12-4
DNA: TGTGCCAGCAGTTTTGGGTCGTTTTTGGGGAATTCACCCCTCCACTTT
CDR3: CASSFGSFLGNSPLHF

J: TRBJ2-7
size: -
D: TRBD1
V: TRBV5-1
DNA: TGCGCCAGCAGCTACGGACAGGGAGGATCCTACGAGCAGTACTTC
CDR3: CASSYGQGGSYEQYF

J: TRBJ2-1
size: few
D: -
V: TRBV11-3
DNA: TGTGCCAGCAGCCCCGGCGGGGCACAGGGCCCCAATGAGCAGTTCTTC
CDR3: CASSPGGAQGPNEQFF

J: TRBJ2-3
size: few
D: -
V: TRBV14
DNA: TGTGCCAGCAGCCTAACGACAGATCGCACAGATACGCAGTATTTT
CDR3: CASSLTTDRTDTQYF

J: TRBJ2-7
size: -
D: -
V: TRBV18
DNA: TGTGCCAGCTCAATAAGAGGGTCGGGGGACTACGAGCAGTACTTC
CDR3: CASSIRGSGDYEQYF

J: TRBJ1-1
size: few
D: -
V: TRBV5-1
DNA: TGCGCCAGCAGCTTCGGGCAGGGATCCCCCCTTGAAGCTTTCTTT
CDR3: CASSFGQGSPLEAFF

J: TRBJ2-7
size: few
D: TRBD2
V: TRBV7-2
DNA: TGTGCCAGCAGCCCTTTAGGGAGCGGGGGGCTCTACGAGCAGTACTTC
CDR3: CASSPLGSGGLYEQYF

J: TRBJ2-1
size: -
D: TRBD2
V: TRBV12-3/TRBV12-4
DNA: TGTGCCAGCAGTCGGGGGGGGACCCAGTCCCATTTC
CDR3: CASSRGGTQSHF

J: TRBJ2-1
size: few
D: TRBD2
V: TRBV7-3
DNA: TGTGCCAGCAGCCGGGGGGGTAGCGGGATGGATCGAAATGAGCAGTTCTTC
CDR3: CASSRGGSGMDRNEQFF

J: TRBJ1-1
size: -
D: -
V: TRBV4-1
DNA: TGCGCCAGCAGCCAAAGGGGGGCAGCGGCGATGAACACTGAAGCTTTCTTT
CDR3: CASSQRGAAAMNTEAFF

J: TRBJ1-1
size: -
D: TRBD1
V: TRBV12-3/TRBV12-4
DNA: TGTGCCAGCAGTCCCTACAGGGGCGACACTGAAGCTTTCTTT
CDR3: CASSPYRGDTEAFF

J: TRBJ2-7
size: -
D: -
V: TRBV11-1
DNA: TGTGCCAGCAGCTTCGGACAGCTCTACGAGCAGTACTTC
CDR3: CASSFGQLYEQYF

J: TRBJ2-7
size: few
D: TRBD2
V: TRBV4-1
DNA: TGCGCCAGCAGCCAATCCGGACTAGCGGGAGGGCCTAGCTCCTACGAGCAGTACTTC
CDR3: CASSQSGLAGGPSSYEQYF

J: TRBJ2-7
size: -
D: -
V: TRBV5-1
DNA: TGCGCCAGCAGCTTAGCCCCGGGACACGGGCCCTCCGAGCAGTACTTC
CDR3: CASSLAPGHGPSEQYF

J: TRBJ1-6
size: -
D: -
V: TRBV12-3/TRBV12-4
DNA: TGTGCCAGCAGTTTCTGGGATTTTAATTCACCCCTCCACTTT
CDR3: CASSFWDFNSPLHF

J: TRBJ2-4
size: -
D: -
V: TRBV12-3/TRBV12-4
DNA: TGTGCCAGCTCAAGTTTAATGGCCCCGGGCAGAGAGTACTTC
CDR3: CASSSLMAPGREYF

J: TRBJ2-7
size: -
D: TRBD1
V: TRBV6-1
DNA: TGTGCCAGCAGTAGCCGGGACAGGGGGCTATTCTACGAGCAGTACTTC
CDR3: CASSSRDRGLFYEQYF

J: TRBJ2-7
size: many
D: TRBD2
V: TRBV7-6
DNA: TGTGCCAGCAGCTCGTTAGCGGGAGGGTCCTACGAGCAGTACTTC
CDR3: CASSSLAGGSYEQYF

J: TRBJ1-5
size: -
D: -
V: TRBV27
DNA: TGTGCCAGCAGTGACCTTGGGGCTTCACCCAATCAGCCCCAGCATTTT
CDR3: CASSDLGASPNQPQHF

J: TRBJ2-1
size: once
D: -
V: TRBV20-1
DNA: TGCAGTGCTAGAGGCCGGGATCCCCAAGAGCAGTTCTTC
CDR3: CSARGRDPQEQFF

J: TRBJ1-5
size: -
D: -
V: TRBV27
DNA: TGTGCCAGCAGTTTTAGGGGCCAGAGGCACAATCAGCCCCAGCATTTT
CDR3: CASSFRGQRHNQPQHF

J: TRBJ2-3
size: few
D: -
V: TRBV12-3/TRBV12-4
DNA: TGTGCCAGCAGTTCTCTCGGGATAGATACGCAGTATTTT
CDR3: CASSSLGIDTQYF

J: TRBJ2-1
size: -
D: -
V: TRBV5-1
DNA: TGCGCCAGCAGGCCGAGTATTACTAGCATTCGGTACAATGAGCAGTTCTTC
CDR3: CASRPSITSIRYNEQFF

J: TRBJ1-2
size: many
D: -
V: TRBV7-9
DNA: TGTGCCAGCAGCTTAGCCCCCGGCGAGGGCTACACCTTC
CDR3: CASSLAPGEGYTF

J: TRBJ2-7
size: -
D: -
V: TRBV7-2
DNA: TGTGCCAGCAGCCGTGGCGGCGTCAGCTCCTACGAGCAGTACTTC
CDR3: CASSRGGVSSYEQYF

J: TRBJ2-7
size: -
D: TRBD2
V: TRBV6-5
DNA: TGTGCCAGCAGTTACATAGCGGGACACCAAGAGCAGTACTTC
CDR3: CASSYIAGHQEQYF

J: TRBJ1-5
size: -
D: -
V: TRBV11-2
DNA: TGTGCCAGCAGCTTATCAGGGCCCAGGGAAACGGGCAATCAGCCCCAGCATTTT
CDR3: CASSLSGPRETGNQPQHF

J: TRBJ2-1
size: -
D: -
V: TRBV7-2
DNA: TGTGCCAGCAGCTTAGCTCTGTCCGAGCAGTTCTTC
CDR3: CASSLALSEQFF

J: TRBJ1-6
size: -
D: TRBD1
V: TRBV5-5
DNA: TGTGCCAGCAGCTTGGAGCAGGGGGGGGTTTGGGCCCTCCACTTT
CDR3: CASSLEQGGVWALHF

J: TRBJ2-3
size: few
D: TRBD2
V: TRBV7-8
DNA: TGTGCCAGCAGCTTAGAGTTTGCGGGAGTAGGCCTCACAGATACGCAGTATTTT
CDR3: CASSLEFAGVGLTDTQYF

J: TRBJ2-2
size: -
D: -
V: TRBV7-9
DNA: TGTGCCAGCAGCTTGTCCCTCACAAACACCGGGGAGCTGTTTTTT
CDR3: CASSLSLTNTGELFF

J: TRBJ2-3
size: -
D: -
V: TRBV10-1
DNA: TGCGCCAGCAGTGACGGGCCTGGAAATACGCAGTATTTT
CDR3: CASSDGPGNTQYF

J: TRBJ1-5
size: -
D: TRBD1
V: TRBV18
DNA: TGTGCCAGCTCCCGTGGGCAGGGGGCATTTCAGCCCCAGCATTTT
CDR3: CASSRGQGAFQPQHF

J: TRBJ1-1
size: few
D: TRBD1
V: TRBV6-5
DNA: TGTGCCAGCAGTCACTATGATGGACAGGGACTGAACACTGAAGCTTTCTTT
CDR3: CASSHYDGQGLNTEAFF

J: TRBJ2-1
size: -
D: TRBD2
V: TRBV5-5
DNA: TGTGTCAGCAGCCCAAGACTAGCGGGGTGGGGGCGGGAGCAGTTCTTC
CDR3: CVSSPRLAGWGREQFF

J: TRBJ2-1
size: -
D: -
V: TRBV2
DNA: TGTGCCAGCAGTAGACCCGGTTACAATGAGCAGTTCTTC
CDR3: CASSRPGYNEQFF

J: TRBJ2-1
size: -
D: TRBD2
V: TRBV29-1
DNA: TGCAGCGTTGAGGGCCTACAGCGGGAGAGGTACAATGAGCAGTTCTTC
CDR3: CSVEGLQRERYNEQFF

J: TRBJ1-1
size: few
D: -
V: TRBV7-3
DNA: TGTGCCAGCAGCGCCCCCGGGACACCTCCCACTGAAGCTTTCTTT
CDR3: CASSAPGTPPTEAFF

J: TRBJ2-3
size: -
D: -
V: TRBV6-1
DNA: TGTGCCAGCAGTACCCTAGGGACCAGCACAGATACGCAGTATTTT
CDR3: CASSTLGTSTDTQYF

J: TRBJ1-6
size: -
D: -
V: TRBV20-1
DNA: TGCAGTCCCGGGGGACAAACGAATTCACCCCTCCACTTT
CDR3: CSPGGQTNSPLHF

J: TRBJ2-3
size: few
D: -
V: TRBV20-1
DNA: TGCAGTGCTAGAGGTGGCAGTGGGGTCGGGGATACGCAGTATTTT
CDR3: CSARGGSGVGDTQYF

J: TRBJ1-5
size: few
D: TRBD1
V: TRBV12-3/TRBV12-4
DNA: TGTGCCAGCAGGTTGGACAGGGCGAATCAGCCCCAGCATTTT
CDR3: CASRLDRANQPQHF

J: TRBJ2-5
size: few
D: TRBD1
V: TRBV7-6
DNA: TGTGCCAGCAGCCACCCCGGACAGGGAAGAGAGACCCAGTACTTC
CDR3: CASSHPGQGRETQYF

J: TRBJ2-7
size: -
D: TRBD1
V: TRBV15
DNA: TGTGCCACCAGCAGGATCACAGGGGACCACGAGCAGTACTTC
CDR3: CATSRITGDHEQYF

J: TRBJ2-7
size: many
D: TRBD1
V: TRBV27
DNA: TGTGCCAGCAGTTTTGGGACAGGGGGCTACGAGCAGTACTTC
CDR3: CASSFGTGGYEQYF

J: TRBJ2-7
size: few
D: -
V: TRBV12-3/TRBV12-4
DNA: TGTGCCAGCAGTTTAGGTACCAGGGTCAGGAACGAGCAGTACTTC
CDR3: CASSLGTRVRNEQYF

J: TRBJ2-7
size: -
D: -
V: TRBV5-1
DNA: TGCGCCAGCAAAGGAACCGGGACTCGACGTGGGGACTACGAGCAGTACTTC
CDR3: CASKGTGTRRGDYEQYF

J: TRBJ2-7
size: few
D: TRBD1
V: TRBV14
DNA: TGTGCCAGCAGCCATTCAGCCGGGACAGCGTACGAGCAGTACTTC
CDR3: CASSHSAGTAYEQYF

J: TRBJ2-4
size: few
D: TRBD2
V: TRBV7-6
DNA: TGTGCCAGCAGCTTAACTACTCCGGGACTAGCGGGAGTCACTAAGTACTTC
CDR3: CASSLTTPGLAGVTKYF

J: TRBJ1-2
size: few
D: -
V: TRBV7-9
DNA: TGTGCCAGCAGCCCTACAGCAGGGCCGCTTAACTATGGCTACACCTTC
CDR3: CASSPTAGPLNYGYTF

J: TRBJ1-1
size: -
D: -
V: TRBV20-1
DNA: TGCAGTGCTTATCCAGACTTAAACACTGAAGCTTTCTTT
CDR3: CSAYPDLNTEAFF

J: TRBJ1-4
size: -
D: -
V: TRBV20-1
DNA: TGCAGTGCTCTATATGCTGGAGTCGCAACTAATGAAAAACTGTTTTTT
CDR3: CSALYAGVATNEKLFF

J: TRBJ2-3
size: -
D: TRBD2
V: TRBV29-1
DNA: TGCAGCGTTGTTTTGCCGGGACTAGCGGGAGTTTTGAGCACAGATACGCAGTATTTT
CDR3: CSVVLPGLAGVLSTDTQYF

J: TRBJ2-7
size: -
D: -
V: TRBV29-1
DNA: TGCAGCGTTGGGTTTGGCCTCAAGCAGTACTTC
CDR3: CSVGFGLKQYF

J: TRBJ2-2
size: few
D: TRBD2
V: TRBV11-2
DNA: TGTGCCAGCAGCTTAGCTATAGCGGGAGATAGACCCGGGGAGCTGTTTTTT
CDR3: CASSLAIAGDRPGELFF

J: TRBJ1-1
size: -
D: TRBD1
V: TRBV11-2
DNA: TGTGCCAGCAGCTTAGCCGGGACAGAGGGCACTGAAGCTTTCTTT
CDR3: CASSLAGTEGTEAFF

J: TRBJ2-7
size: many
D: TRBD2
V: TRBV5-1
DNA: TGCGCCAGCAGCTTGGTGGCGGGAGCCTACGAGCAGTACTTC
CDR3: CASSLVAGAYEQYF

J: TRBJ1-1
size: -
D: TRBD1
V: TRBV14
DNA: TGTGCCAGCAGCCAAGATCAGGGGGCCGTCACTGAAGCTTTCTTT
CDR3: CASSQDQGAVTEAFF

J: TRBJ2-1
size: -
D: -
V: TRBV5-4
DNA: TGTGCCAGCAGTCAAAGGCAGGGCAACAATGAGCAGTTCTTC
CDR3: CASSQRQGNNEQFF